This T cell receptor (beta chain) derives from a study of low-dose radiotherapy and immunotherapy resistance in tumors. About the study: Every two weeks, cyclophosphamide 200 mg/m2 was infused one day before radiation plus immunotherapy.

The CDR3 length is 15 residues. CDR1 SGDLS and CDR2 YYNGEE come from the germline V gene. V was trimmed by 0 bases and J by 3 bases, leaving 10 bases between them. This clonotype was counted many times. As for time point: before trial treatment. TRAV- and TRBV-specific primers, spanning alpha and beta chains, primed first-strand cDNA. TCR amplification ran roughly 20 PCR cycles using constant-region and V-primer adapter primers. TCRdb passed the reads through MiXCR, listing each CDR3 protein once. The table includes tens of thousands of distinct CDR3 sequences, more than 8.5% detected once. The receptor was derived from a male donor with prostate cancer. The sample here was PBMCs, taken before treatment. The chain links TRBV9 to TRBJ1-5, with D maybe TRBD1 (6 bases). The CDR3 nucleotides are TGTGCCAGCAGCGTAGGAGGACAGTACAATCAGCCCCAGCATTTT. This translates into CASSVGGQYNQPQHF.